This T cell receptor beta chain was identified during a study of cytomegalovirus exposure and HLA in healthy donors. At the level of the study: In a previous analysis, 117 million unique TCR beta sequences were found from 150 million to 200 million T cells.

Notes on this clone: The antigen remains undetermined.

V gave up 5 bases and J gave up 3 bases, with 8 bases separating them. The CDR3 is 12 amino acids. CDR1 and CDR2 (germline): MDHEN, SYDVKM. Study findings and constraints: Sequences of the TCR beta chain were said to predict the HLA-A and HLA-B alleles of most subjects accurately. Excluded were some V segments that proved indistinguishable, including TRBV6-2 and TRBV6-3.

The study ran its PCR with 60 Vbeta and 13 Jbeta primers. Clones were sequenced by immunoSEQ multiplex PCR, and TCRdb holds only the in-frame ones, with some missing. This repertoire shows about 120,000 clones, less than 90% found once; its top ten account for 20%. The gene calls are TRBV28 and TRBJ2-7; no reliable D call. Material: PBMCs. The sequence was obtained from a man between 18 and 35 years old in good health and CMV-seropositive. The CDR3, as DNA: TGTGCCAGCAGTCCCCCAGGCTACGAGCAGTACTTC. Its translation: CASSPPGYEQYF.